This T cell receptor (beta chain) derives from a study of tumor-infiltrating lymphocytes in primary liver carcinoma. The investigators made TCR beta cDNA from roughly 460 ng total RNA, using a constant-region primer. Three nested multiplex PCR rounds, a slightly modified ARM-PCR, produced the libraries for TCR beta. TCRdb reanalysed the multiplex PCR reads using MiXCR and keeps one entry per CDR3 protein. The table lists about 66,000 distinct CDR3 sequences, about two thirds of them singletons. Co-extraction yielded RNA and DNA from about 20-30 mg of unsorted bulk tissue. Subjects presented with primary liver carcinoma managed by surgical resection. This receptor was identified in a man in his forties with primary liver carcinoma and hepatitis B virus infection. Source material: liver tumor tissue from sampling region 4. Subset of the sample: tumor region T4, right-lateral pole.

The CDR3 sequence: CASSPGQGGGYTF. Here the CDR3 DNA reads TGTGCCAGCAGCCCGGGACAGGGGGGCGGCTACACCTTC. This chain connects TRBV12-3 or TRBV12-4 to TRBJ1-2; TRBD1 aligns across 11 bases. This CDR3 region has 13 residues. V was clipped by 6 bases and J by 8 bases; unmatched bases: 5.